A selection of T cell receptor beta chains follows, all from one sample in a study of shared clonotypes between healthy human individuals. The method was immunoSEQ multiplex PCR; TCRdb's version includes in-frame clones alone and lacks a portion of them. The sample records approximately 1,500,000 clones, 95% to 99% being singletons. Sequences were obtained from naive CD4+ T cells sorted from blood. These receptors all stem from a man aged 30-40 years in good health. Both conserved end residues are part of each CDR3. The order of the fields is clone size, D gene, J gene, V gene, CDR3 DNA, CDR3 protein. The D gene is left open where the match is weak. A row's size may be missing; if present it is once, few, many or a size class.

once . TRBJ2-5 TRBV18 TGTGCCAGCTCACCATTCGAGCGGGAAGAGACCCAGTACTTC CASSPFEREETQYF
. TRBD1 TRBJ1-5 TRBV28 TGTGCCAGCAGTTTGGCAGGGGGCCATAGCAATCAGCCCCAGCATTTT CASSLAGGHSNQPQHF
. TRBD1 TRBJ1-4 TRBV30 TGTGCCTGGAGTTTGAGACAGGGGAGTGAAAAACTGTTTTTT CAWSLRQGSEKLFF
. . TRBJ1-3 TRBV5-1 TGCGCCAGCAGCTTGGGGGCGGACAGACAATCTGGAAACACCATATATTTT CASSLGADRQSGNTIYF
. TRBD1 TRBJ2-1 TRBV27 TGTGCCAGCAGTTTAATCTTTGGGACAGGGAGTCGCAATGAGCAGTTCTTC CASSLIFGTGSRNEQFF
. TRBD2 TRBJ2-1 TRBV29-1 TGCAGCGTTGGTACTAGCGGCTACAATGAGCAGTTCTTC CSVGTSGYNEQFF
. . TRBJ2-1 TRBV7-9 TGTGCCAGCAGCTCCCGGGACACTAACAATGAGCAGTTCTTC CASSSRDTNNEQFF
. TRBD2 TRBJ2-1 TRBV5-4 TGTGCCAGCAGCTCGGAACTAGCGGGCTCCTACAATGAGCAGTTCTTC CASSSELAGSYNEQFF
once . TRBJ2-7 TRBV6-5 TGTGCCAGCAGATTAGGACAAGCCTACGAGCAGTACTTC CASRLGQAYEQYF
. TRBD2 TRBJ2-7 TRBV27 TGTGCCAGCAGTTCCCTCACTAGCGGGCCCTACGAGCAGTACTTC CASSSLTSGPYEQYF
. TRBD1 TRBJ2-7 TRBV28 TGTGCCAGCAGTGCGCTCCGGGACAGGGGATACGAGCAGTACTTC CASSALRDRGYEQYF
. . TRBJ1-3 TRBV18 TGTGCCAGCTCACCACTTAAAGGAGAAGGAAACACCATATATTTT CASSPLKGEGNTIYF
. . TRBJ2-7 TRBV19 TGTGCCAGTACCACGGACGGTCTCAGTGGGCAGTACTTC CASTTDGLSGQYF
. . TRBJ2-1 TRBV7-9 TGTGCCAGCAGCCTTCACAATGAGCAGTTCTTC CASSLHNEQFF
. TRBD1 TRBJ1-1 TRBV28 TGTGCCAGCAGTTTTCGGCGGGACAGGGGCGCTGAAGCTTTCTTT CASSFRRDRGAEAFF
. . TRBJ2-1 TRBV13 TGTGCCAGCAGGGCAGGAGATGAGCAGTTCTTC CASRAGDEQFF
. TRBD1 TRBJ2-4 TRBV28 TGTGCCAGCACCACAACCCTCGGGGCACAGGGGAAAAACATTCAGTACTTC CASTTTLGAQGKNIQYF
. TRBD2 TRBJ2-7 TRBV6-5 TGTGCCAGCAGTTACTGGGGACTAGCCGAATACGAGCAGTACTTC CASSYWGLAEYEQYF
. TRBD2 TRBJ2-1 TRBV5-1 TGCGCCAGCAGCGCGGGACTAGCGCCAAGCTCCTACAATGAGCAGTTCTTC CASSAGLAPSSYNEQFF
. TRBD1 TRBJ2-7 TRBV27 TGTGCCAGCAGTTGGAAGTGGGACAGGGACTACGAGCAGTACTTC CASSWKWDRDYEQYF
once . TRBJ2-3 TRBV7-2 TGTGCCAGCAGCTTTGCAGTAGTCCCAGATACGCAGTATTTT CASSFAVVPDTQYF
. . TRBJ1-2 TRBV19 TGTGCCAGTAGTATAGGCGCGGTAGGTGGCTACACCTTC CASSIGAVGGYTF
. TRBD2 TRBJ2-1 TRBV14 TGTGCCAGCAGCCTAAAATCGGGACTAGCGTCCTACAATGAGCAGTTCTTC CASSLKSGLASYNEQFF
. TRBD1 TRBJ1-2 TRBV29-1 TGCAGCGCCGGGACAGGGCTGTCCGCTAACTATGGCTACACCTTC CSAGTGLSANYGYTF
. TRBD1 TRBJ1-6 TRBV11-2 TGTGCCAGCAGCAACAGGGGTAATTCACCCCTCCACTTT CASSNRGNSPLHF